The sequence of this TCR beta chain was determined in a study of T cell responses to AZD1222 COVID-19 vaccine. Method: immunoSEQ multiplex PCR; TCRdb's copy keeps in-frame clones and lacks some. This sample has 120,000 to 150,000 clones, with approximately 91% found just once. Between the trimmed V and J ends, which lost 2 bases and 6 bases, there was a span of 16 bases. CDR1 is SGDLS and CDR2 is YYNGEE in the germline V gene. The CDR3 length is 15 residues. This TCR was recovered from an adult who received the AZD1222 COVID-19 vaccine. Sequencing used peripheral blood, obtained 28 days after the second AZD1222 dose. The V gene is TRBV9, the J gene TRBJ2-3; D is unresolved. This CDR3 is CASSVSWKVQDTQYF. CDR3 coding DNA: TGTGCCAGCAGCGTTAGCTGGAAAGTGCAGGATACGCAGTATTTT.